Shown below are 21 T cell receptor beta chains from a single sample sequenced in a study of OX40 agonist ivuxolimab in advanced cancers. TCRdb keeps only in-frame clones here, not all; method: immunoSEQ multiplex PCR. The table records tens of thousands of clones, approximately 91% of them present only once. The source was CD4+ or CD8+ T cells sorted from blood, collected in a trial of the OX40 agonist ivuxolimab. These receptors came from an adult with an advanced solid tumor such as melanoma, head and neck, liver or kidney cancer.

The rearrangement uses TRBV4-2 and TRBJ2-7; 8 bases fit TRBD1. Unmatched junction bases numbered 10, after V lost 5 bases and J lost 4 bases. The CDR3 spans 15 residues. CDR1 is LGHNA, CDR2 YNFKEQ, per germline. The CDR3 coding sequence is TGTGCCAGCAGCAGGGCAGGGGGCACGACTTACGAGCAGTACTTC. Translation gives CASSRAGGTTYEQYF.

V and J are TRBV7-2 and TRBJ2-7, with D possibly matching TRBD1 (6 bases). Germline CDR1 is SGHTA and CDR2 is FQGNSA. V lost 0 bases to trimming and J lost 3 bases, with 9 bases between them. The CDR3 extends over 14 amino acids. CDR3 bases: TGTGCCAGCAGCTTAGCCGGGACAAACTACGAGCAGTACTTC. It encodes CASSLAGTNYEQYF. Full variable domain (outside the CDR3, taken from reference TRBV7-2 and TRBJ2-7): GAGVSQSPSNKVTEKGKDVELRCDPISGHTALYWYRQSLGQGLEFLIYFQGNSAPDKSGLPSDRFSAERTGGSVSTLTIQRTQQEDSAVYLCASSLAGTNYEQYFGPGTRLTVT.

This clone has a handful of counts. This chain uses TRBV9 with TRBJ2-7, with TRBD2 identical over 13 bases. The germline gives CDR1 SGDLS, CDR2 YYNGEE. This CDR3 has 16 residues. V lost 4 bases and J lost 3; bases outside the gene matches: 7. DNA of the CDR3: TGTGCCAGCAGCCCCTCCGGGACTAGCGGGAACTACGAGCAGTACTTC. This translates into CASSPSGTSGNYEQYF.

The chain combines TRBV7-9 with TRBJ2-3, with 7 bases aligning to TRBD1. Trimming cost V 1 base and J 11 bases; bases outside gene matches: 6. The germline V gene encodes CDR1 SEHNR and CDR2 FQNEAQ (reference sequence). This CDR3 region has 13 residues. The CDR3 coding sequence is TGTGCCAGCAGCTTAGTTGGGACAGAGGTGCAGTATTTT. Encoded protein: CASSLVGTEVQYF.

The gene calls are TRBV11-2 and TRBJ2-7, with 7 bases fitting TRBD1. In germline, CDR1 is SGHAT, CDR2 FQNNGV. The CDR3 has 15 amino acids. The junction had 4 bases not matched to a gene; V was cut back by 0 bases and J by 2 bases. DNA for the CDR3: TGTGCCAGCAGCTTAGAAGGGGGCTCGGCCTACGAGCAGTACTTC. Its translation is CASSLEGGSAYEQYF.

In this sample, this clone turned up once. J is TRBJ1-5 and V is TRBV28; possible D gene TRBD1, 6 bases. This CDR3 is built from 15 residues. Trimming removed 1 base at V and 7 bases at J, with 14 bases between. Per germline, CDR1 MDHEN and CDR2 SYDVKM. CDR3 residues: CASSLSSRGEQPQHF. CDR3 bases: TGTGCCAGCAGTTTATCCTCCAGGGGTGAGCAGCCCCAGCATTTT.

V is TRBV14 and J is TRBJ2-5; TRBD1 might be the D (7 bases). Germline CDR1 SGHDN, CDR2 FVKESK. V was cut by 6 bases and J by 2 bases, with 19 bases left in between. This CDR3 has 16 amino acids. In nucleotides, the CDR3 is TGTGCCAGCAGTTCGGGACAGCTCGGGGGTCAAGAGACCCAGTACTTC. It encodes CASSSGQLGGQETQYF.

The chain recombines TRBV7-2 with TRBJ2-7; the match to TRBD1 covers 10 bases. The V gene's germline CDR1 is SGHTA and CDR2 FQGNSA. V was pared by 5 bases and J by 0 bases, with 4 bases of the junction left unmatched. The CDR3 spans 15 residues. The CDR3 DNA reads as TGTGCCAGCAGCCGGGGGACAGGGGTCTCCTACGAGCAGTACTTC. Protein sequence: CASSRGTGVSYEQYF.

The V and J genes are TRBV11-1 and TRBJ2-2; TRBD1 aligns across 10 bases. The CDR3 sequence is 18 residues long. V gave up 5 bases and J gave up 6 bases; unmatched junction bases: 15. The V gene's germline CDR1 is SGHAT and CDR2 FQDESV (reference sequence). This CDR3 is CASSPLQRQGAYAGELFF. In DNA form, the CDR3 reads TGTGCCAGCAGCCCCCTACAACGACAGGGGGCTTATGCCGGGGAGCTGTTTTTT.

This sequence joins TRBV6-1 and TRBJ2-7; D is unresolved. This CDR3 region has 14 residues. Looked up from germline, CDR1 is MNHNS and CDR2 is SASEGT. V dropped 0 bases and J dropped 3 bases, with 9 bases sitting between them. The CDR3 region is CASSEAAGDYEQYF. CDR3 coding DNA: TGTGCCAGCAGTGAAGCTGCAGGAGACTACGAGCAGTACTTC.

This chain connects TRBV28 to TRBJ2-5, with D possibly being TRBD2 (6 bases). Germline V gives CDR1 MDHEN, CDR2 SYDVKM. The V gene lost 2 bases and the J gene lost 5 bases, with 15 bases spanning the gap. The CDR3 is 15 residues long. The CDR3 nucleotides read TGTGCCAGCAGTTTACGGGGGTCTAAGTCGGAGACCCAGTACTTC. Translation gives CASSLRGSKSETQYF.

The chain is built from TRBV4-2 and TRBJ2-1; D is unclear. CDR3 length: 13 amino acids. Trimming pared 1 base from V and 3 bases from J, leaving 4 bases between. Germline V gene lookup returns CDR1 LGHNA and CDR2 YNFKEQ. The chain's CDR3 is CASSQAIYNEQFF. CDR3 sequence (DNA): TGTGCCAGCAGCCAAGCGATCTACAATGAGCAGTTCTTC.

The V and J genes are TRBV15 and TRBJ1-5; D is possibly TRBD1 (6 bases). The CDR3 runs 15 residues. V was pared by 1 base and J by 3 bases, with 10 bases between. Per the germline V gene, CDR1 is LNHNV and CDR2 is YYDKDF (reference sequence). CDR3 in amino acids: CATSRGGTPNQPQHF. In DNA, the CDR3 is TGTGCCACCAGCAGAGGGGGGACACCCAATCAGCCCCAGCATTTT.

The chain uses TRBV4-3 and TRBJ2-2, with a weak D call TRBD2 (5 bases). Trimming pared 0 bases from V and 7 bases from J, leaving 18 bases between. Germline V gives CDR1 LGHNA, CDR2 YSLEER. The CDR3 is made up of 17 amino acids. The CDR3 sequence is CASSQEPSRGIDGELFF. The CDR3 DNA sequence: TGCGCCAGCAGCCAAGAACCCTCGAGAGGGATCGACGGGGAGCTGTTTTTT.

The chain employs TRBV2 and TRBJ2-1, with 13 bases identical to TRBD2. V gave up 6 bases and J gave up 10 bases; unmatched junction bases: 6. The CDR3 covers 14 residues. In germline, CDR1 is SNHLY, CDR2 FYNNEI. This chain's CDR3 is CASSSGTSGIEQFF. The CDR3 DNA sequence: TGTGCCAGCAGCTCCGGGACTAGCGGGATAGAGCAGTTCTTC. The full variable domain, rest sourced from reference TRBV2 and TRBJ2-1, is EPEVTQTPSHQVTQMGQEVILRCVPISNHLYFYWYRQILGQKVEFLVSFYNNEISEKSEIFDDQFSVERPDGSNFTLKIRSTKLEDSAMYFCASSSGTSGIEQFFGPGTRLTVL.

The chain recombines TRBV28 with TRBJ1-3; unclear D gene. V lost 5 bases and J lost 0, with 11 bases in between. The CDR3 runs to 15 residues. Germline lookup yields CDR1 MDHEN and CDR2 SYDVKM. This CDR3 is CASSPPPGSGNTIYF. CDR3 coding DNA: TGTGCCAGCAGTCCCCCCCCGGGCTCTGGAAACACCATATATTTT. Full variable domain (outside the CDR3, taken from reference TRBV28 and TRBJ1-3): DVKVTQSSRYLVKRTGEKVFLECVQDMDHENMFWYRQDPGLGLRLIYFSYDVKMKEKGDIPEGYSVSREKKERFSLILESASTNQTSMYLCASSPPPGSGNTIYFGEGSWLTVV.

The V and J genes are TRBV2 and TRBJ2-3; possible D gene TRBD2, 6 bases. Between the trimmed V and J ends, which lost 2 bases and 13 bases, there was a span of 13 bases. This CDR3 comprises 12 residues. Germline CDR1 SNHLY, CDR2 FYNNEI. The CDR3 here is CASSERDSFKYF. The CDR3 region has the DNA TGTGCCAGCAGTGAAAGGGACTCCTTCAAGTATTTT.

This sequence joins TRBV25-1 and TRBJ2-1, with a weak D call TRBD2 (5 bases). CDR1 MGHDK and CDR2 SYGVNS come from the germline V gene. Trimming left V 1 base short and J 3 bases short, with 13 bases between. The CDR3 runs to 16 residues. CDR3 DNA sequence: TGTGCCAGCAGTGAATTATTCCTCCGGGACTACAATGAGCAGTTCTTC. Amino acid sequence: CASSELFLRDYNEQFF.

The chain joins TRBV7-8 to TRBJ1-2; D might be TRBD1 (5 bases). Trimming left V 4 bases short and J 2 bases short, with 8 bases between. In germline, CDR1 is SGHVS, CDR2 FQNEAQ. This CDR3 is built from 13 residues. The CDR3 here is CASSSRDNYGYTF. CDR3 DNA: TGTGCCAGCAGCTCTAGGGACAACTATGGCTACACCTTC.

CDR3 DNA sequence: TGCAGCGTCCGGGGGGGGTTGGGCGAGCAGTACTTC. Protein product: CSVRGGLGEQYF. This chain connects TRBV29-1 to TRBJ2-7, with TRBD2 matching over 8 bases. V was pared by 6 bases and J by 6 bases, with 7 bases of the junction left unmatched. The length of the CDR3 is 12 residues. The germline CDR1 and CDR2 sequences are SQVTM and ANQGSEA.

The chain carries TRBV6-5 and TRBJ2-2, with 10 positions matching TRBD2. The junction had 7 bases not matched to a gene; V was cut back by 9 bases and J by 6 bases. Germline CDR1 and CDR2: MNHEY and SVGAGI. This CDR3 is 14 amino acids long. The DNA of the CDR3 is TGTGCCAGGGAGCGGGAGGGCCGCGCCGGGGAGCTGTTTTTT. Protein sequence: CAREREGRAGELFF.